One sample yielded the 12 T cell receptor beta chains listed below, sequenced in a study of shared clonotypes between healthy human individuals. CD45RO-negative, CCR7-positively selected cells formed the naive CD8 fraction, excluding terminally differentiated effector memory CD45RA+ cells. The assay was immunoSEQ multiplex PCR, and TCRdb's table has in-frame clones only and misses some. The sample records about 2.1 million clones, around 95% being singletons. Sample: naive CD8+ T cells from PBMCs. These receptor sequences come from a man in his late teens or twenties in good health. Some clones in this sample may be carry-over from other donors' samples.

The chain carries TRBV2 and TRBJ1-2, with D unresolved. Trimming took off 3 bases at V and 2 bases at J, with 13 bases between the two ends. This CDR3 comprises 15 residues. CDR1 SNHLY and CDR2 FYNNEI come from the germline V gene. Written as DNA, the CDR3 is TGTGCCAGCAGTGATATTGATGGATCCAACTATGGCTACACCTTC. Protein product: CASSDIDGSNYGYTF.

The chain recombines TRBV19 with TRBJ2-7, with TRBD2 identical over 10 bases. Trimming removed 4 bases from V and 3 bases from J; junction bases left unmatched: 3. Per the germline V gene, CDR1 is LNHDA and CDR2 is SQIVND (reference sequence). This CDR3 comprises 14 residues. In DNA, the CDR3 is TGTGCCAGTAGTACCCTAGCGGGAGTCTACGAGCAGTACTTC. Translated, it gives CASSTLAGVYEQYF. Drawing the rest from reference TRBV19 and TRBJ2-7, the complete variable domain is DGGITQSPKYLFRKEGQNVTLSCEQNLNHDAMYWYRQDPGQGLRLIYYSQIVNDFQKGDIAEGYSVSREKKESFPLTVTSAQKNPTAFYLCASSTLAGVYEQYFGPGTRLTVT.

The V gene is TRBV27, the J gene TRBJ2-1; D might be TRBD1 or TRBD2, each matching 6 bases. Germline assignment: CDR1 MNHEY and CDR2 SMNVEV (reference sequence). V lost 5 bases and J 8 bases, leaving 13 bases between the germline ends. This CDR3 comprises 13 residues. The CDR3 sequence: CASSGNRGDEQFF. As DNA, the CDR3 is TGTGCCAGCAGTGGGAATAGGGGGGATGAGCAGTTCTTC.

For this clone: This specimen includes other DNA sequences encoding the same CDR3. The chain is built from TRBV27 and TRBJ2-1; 9 bases are a match to TRBD1. With 4 bases clipped from V and 2 bases from J, the junction kept 3 bases outside the gene matches. The CDR3 loop spans 15 amino acids. Germline values: CDR1 MNHEY, CDR2 SMNVEV (reference sequence). CDR3 sequence (DNA): TGTGCCAGCAGTTGGGGACAGGGTGCCTACAATGAGCAGTTCTTC. This translates into CASSWGQGAYNEQFF.

This chain links TRBV27 with TRBJ1-5; perhaps TRBD1 as D (5 bases). CDR3 length: 14 residues. Trimming stripped 4 bases from V and 2 bases from J, with 9 bases between. The germline V gene has CDR1 MNHEY and CDR2 SMNVEV (reference sequence). This chain's CDR3 is CASSYGAGNQPQHF. Written as DNA, the CDR3 is TGTGCCAGCAGTTACGGGGCAGGCAATCAGCCCCAGCATTTT.

In this sample, this clone turned up once. V gene TRBV6-5 combines with J gene TRBJ2-3, with D possibly TRBD2 on 6 matching bases. CDR3 size: 15 residues. Germline V lookup: CDR1 MNHEY, CDR2 SVGAGI. V shed 5 bases and J shed 0 bases, with 12 bases lying between them. CDR3 in amino acids: CASSRGITSTDTQYF. The CDR3, as DNA: TGTGCCAGCAGTCGCGGGATAACGAGCACAGATACGCAGTATTTT.

The V call is TRBV27, the J call TRBJ2-7; possibly TRBD2 for D (5 bases). There are 19 residues in the CDR3. Trimming removed 0 bases from V and 2 bases from J, with 23 bases in between. Germline CDR1 reads MNHEY; CDR2 reads SMNVEV (reference sequence). CDR3 bases: TGTGCCAGCAGTTTATCCATTTTCCGTCTGGAGGCCCCCCCCTACGAGCAGTACTTC. Translated: CASSLSIFRLEAPPYEQYF.

The chain employs TRBV21-1 and TRBJ1-3; TRBD1, as called in the table, went unchecked against the DNA. TRBV21-1 is designated a pseudogene. This CDR3 has 15 amino acids. CDR3 in amino acids: CASSKGLCRGNTIYF. The CDR3 region has the DNA TGTGCCAGCAGCAAAGGATTGTGCAGGGGAAACACCATATATTTT.

This clone was seen a single time. This chain uses TRBV29-1 with TRBJ2-3, with 8 bases matching TRBD2. Germline CDR1 reads SQVTM; CDR2 reads ANQGSEA. J was trimmed by 1 base and V by 1 base; bases with no gene match: 7. This CDR3 is 16 amino acids long. CDR3 region: CSVEVLDGRGTDTQYF. The CDR3 region has the DNA TGCAGCGTTGAAGTTCTGGACGGGAGGGGCACAGATACGCAGTATTTT.

The chain uses TRBV5-4 and TRBJ1-1; 8 bases align to TRBD1. V shed 4 bases, J shed 5 bases, and the junction held 4 bases outside the gene matches. Germline CDR1 and CDR2: SGHNT and YYREEE (reference sequence). The CDR3 runs 13 residues. The CDR3, as DNA: TGTGCCAGCAGCATAAGGACAGGGACTGAAGCTTTCTTT. Its protein product is CASSIRTGTEAFF.

In this sample, this clone turned up once. J is TRBJ2-1 and V is TRBV7-9; D ambiguous. The CDR3 extends over 15 amino acids. The V end lost 6 bases, the J end lost 7 bases, and 19 bases lay between the germline ends. In germline, CDR1 is SEHNR, CDR2 FQNEAQ (reference sequence). CDR3 coding DNA: TGTGCCAGCAGAGATCCGGGTACCTCTCGGAATGAGCAGTTCTTC. This translates into CASRDPGTSRNEQFF.

The chain joins TRBV6-1 to TRBJ2-3, with a weak D call TRBD1 (5 bases). V shed 1 base and J shed 2 bases, with 10 bases lying between them. Germline V gives CDR1 MNHNS, CDR2 SASEGT. This CDR3 comprises 15 residues. In DNA form, the CDR3 reads TGTGCCAGCAGTGAAGGTCAGGGTTCCACAGATACGCAGTATTTT. This encodes CASSEGQGSTDTQYF.